This T cell receptor (beta chain) is drawn from a study of molecular identifiers for immune sequencing clone quantification. Study results and limitations: Identical TCR molecules sharing a barcode could underestimate highly expanded clone sizes. More than 97% of effector molecules, versus under 1% of naive-cell molecules, belonged to clones above 20 RNA copies.

V was shortened by 6 bases and J by 5 bases, with 16 bases between the two germline ends. The CDR3 has 14 amino acids. Germline V gene data show CDR1 as SQVTM and CDR2 as ANQGSEA. This clonotype was recorded a few times. Its matching antigen is unknown. TCRdb re-derived calls from the PCR reads in MiXCR, one entry per CDR3 protein. The table shows over 550,000 distinct CDR3 sequences, with over 25% occurring only once. The clonotype comes from a human donor in good health. Some libraries in this study had Jurkat cell RNA spiked in. V and J are TRBV29-1 and TRBJ2-2; D possibly uses TRBD1 or TRBD2 (6 bases each). Material: naive CD8+ T cells from blood, with Jurkat cell RNA spiked in. Subset meaning: FACS-sorted CD8+CD4-CCR7+CD45RA+ naive T cells. The CDR3 region has the DNA TGCAGCGTCCCGGGGGCGGGTGGTACCGGGGAGCTGTTTTTT. This translates into CSVPGAGGTGELFF.